One and the same sample provided the 23 T cell receptor beta chains below, sequenced in a study of monozygotic twins with inflammatory bowel disease. TCRdb re-called the 5' RACE reads and gives one entry per CDR3 protein, without DNA. The sample holds over 200,000 distinct CDR3 sequences. Source material: blood. The receptors here all came from a human donor with ulcerative colitis or Crohn's disease, or a healthy co-twin of an affected twin (not recorded which).

J is TRBJ1-5 and V is TRBV11-2; absent DNA, TCRdb's TRBD1 call cannot be checked. Germline-derived CDR1 and CDR2 are SGHAT and FQNNGV. The CDR3 runs to 14 residues. CDR3 loop: CASSPGQGWQPQHF.

V is TRBV20-1 and J is TRBJ1-2; no DNA is available, so the TRBD1 call from TCRdb remains unchecked. The CDR3 contains 14 residues. Per the germline V gene, CDR1 is DFQATT and CDR2 is SNEGSKA (reference sequence). CDR3 residues: CSARGDGANYGYTF.

The chain employs TRBV14 and TRBJ2-2. The CDR3 contains 14 residues. Germline CDR1 reads SGHDN; CDR2 reads FVKESK. The CDR3 protein is CASSQALNTGELFF.

The chain employs TRBV3-1 and TRBJ2-3; checking the TCRdb D call of TRBD2 is not possible without DNA. The germline V gene encodes CDR1 LGHDT and CDR2 YNNKEL (reference sequence). This CDR3 comprises 15 residues. CDR3 amino acids: CASSPARPGTDTQYF.

The gene calls are TRBV3-1 and TRBJ1-5. From germline, CDR1 is LGHDT and CDR2 YNNKEL (reference sequence). This CDR3 region has 13 residues. The CDR3 reads CASSQDMYQPQHF.

The rearrangement uses TRBV6-1 and TRBJ1-4; without DNA, the TCRdb call of TRBD1 cannot be checked. CDR3 length equals 16 residues. Germline CDR1 reads MNHNS; CDR2 reads SASEGT. The CDR3 region is CASDPTGTASNEKLFF.

The rearrangement joins TRBV5-6 to TRBJ1-2; there is no DNA to check the TCRdb D call of TRBD1. The CDR3 totals 13 residues. CDR1 and CDR2 (germline): SGHDT, YYEEEE. The CDR3 here is CASSRDRVYGYTF.

The rearrangement uses TRBV18 and TRBJ1-2; as DNA is missing, the TRBD1 call by TCRdb cannot be tested. Germline loops: CDR1 KGHSH, CDR2 LQKENI. The CDR3 runs to 15 residues. CDR3 amino acids: CASSPPQGSNYGYTF. The full variable domain, completed using reference TRBV18 and TRBJ1-2, is NAGVMQNPRHLVRRRGQEARLRCSPMKGHSHVYWYRQLPEEGLKFMVYLQKENIIDESGMPKERFSAEFPKEGPSILRIQQVVRGDSAAYFCASSPPQGSNYGYTFGSGTRLTVV.

The chain recombines TRBV29-1 with TRBJ2-1; as DNA is missing, the TRBD2 call by TCRdb cannot be tested. CDR1 is SQVTM and CDR2 is ANQGSEA in the germline V gene. The CDR3 spans 15 residues. CDR3 protein: CSVWPRGAEGYEQFF.

This chain uses TRBV18 with TRBJ2-1; TCRdb designates TRBD1, a call that cannot be tested without DNA. Per the germline V gene, CDR1 is KGHSH and CDR2 is LQKENI. The CDR3 consists of 13 residues. This chain's CDR3 is CASSLDRAGEQFF. Combining the CDR3 with reference TRBV18 and TRBJ2-1 gives the whole variable domain NAGVMQNPRHLVRRRGQEARLRCSPMKGHSHVYWYRQLPEEGLKFMVYLQKENIIDESGMPKERFSAEFPKEGPSILRIQQVVRGDSAAYFCASSLDRAGEQFFGPGTRLTVL.

This rearrangement joins TRBV5-6 to TRBJ2-4. The germline V gene has CDR1 SGHDT and CDR2 YYEEEE. The CDR3 spans 13 residues. This CDR3 is CASSLYMGNMQYF. Combining the CDR3 with reference TRBV5-6 and TRBJ2-4 gives the whole variable domain DAGVTQSPTHLIKTRGQQVTLRCSPKSGHDTVSWYQQALGQGPQFIFQYYEEEERQRGNFPDRFSGHQFPNYSSELNVNALLLGDSALYLCASSLYMGNMQYFGAGTRLSVL.

The genes are TRBV5-1 and TRBJ2-1; there is no DNA to check the TCRdb D call of TRBD1. The germline V gene has CDR1 SGHRS and CDR2 YFSETQ. This CDR3 has 15 amino acids. CDR3 sequence: CASSQGDSSYNEQFF.

This CDR3 is CASSPQGLNEKLFF. This chain joins TRBV7-8 and TRBJ1-4; TCRdb's D call, TRBD1, is unchecked because there is no DNA. Per the germline V gene, CDR1 is SGHVS and CDR2 is FQNEAQ. The CDR3 totals 14 residues.

By frequency, this clonotype is medium-sized. The genes are TRBV20-1 and TRBJ2-2. CDR1 and CDR2 (germline): DFQATT, SNEGSKA (reference sequence). The CDR3 consists of 14 residues. The CDR3 protein is CSARTSTNTGELFF.

This chain joins TRBV5-4 and TRBJ2-1; TCRdb calls TRBD1, which cannot be checked without DNA. The germline V gene has CDR1 SGHNT and CDR2 YYREEE (reference sequence). CDR3 length: 14 amino acids. CDR3 amino acids: CASSFNRAGNEQFF.

The genes are TRBV28 and TRBJ2-7; no DNA is available, so the TRBD1 call from TCRdb remains unchecked. Germline CDR1 MDHEN, CDR2 SYDVKM. The CDR3 consists of 15 residues. CDR3 residues: CASCRQTGTPYEQYF. Looking up the rest from reference TRBV28 and TRBJ2-7 gives the full variable domain: DVKVTQSSRYLVKRTGEKVFLECVQDMDHENMFWYRQDPGLGLRLIYFSYDVKMKEKGDIPEGYSVSREKKERFSLILESASTNQTSMYLCASCRQTGTPYEQYFGPGTRLTVT.

This chain links TRBV10-2 with TRBJ2-7; checking the TCRdb D call of TRBD1 is not possible without DNA. The CDR3 sequence is 15 residues long. Germline CDR1 and CDR2: WSHSY and SAAADI. CDR3 sequence: CASSETQRGRYEQYF.

The chain combines TRBV5-1 with TRBJ1-2; TCRdb designates TRBD1, a call that cannot be tested without DNA. Germline V gene lookup returns CDR1 SGHRS and CDR2 YFSETQ. The CDR3 runs to 13 residues. The CDR3 reads CASREKTGDGYTF.

V usage is TRBV3-1 and J usage is TRBJ2-7; checking the TCRdb D call of TRBD2 is not possible without DNA. Germline V gene sequence: CDR1 LGHDT, CDR2 YNNKEL (reference sequence). The CDR3 totals 14 residues. The chain's CDR3 is CASSQGGNFGEQYF.

V usage is TRBV4-1 and J usage is TRBJ1-3; TCRdb's D gene call, TRBD1, goes unchecked for lack of DNA. This CDR3 spans 18 amino acids. CDR1 MGHRA and CDR2 YSYEKL come from the germline V gene. CDR3: CASSPPRDRDYSGNTIYF.

The chain has TRBV15 and TRBJ2-5; lacking DNA, the TRBD1 call made by TCRdb goes unchecked. The V gene's germline CDR1 is LNHNV and CDR2 YYDKDF (reference sequence). The CDR3 sequence is 16 residues long. CDR3 amino acids: CATSRGVGGGQETQYF.

The V and J genes are TRBV20-1 and TRBJ2-1; no DNA is available, so the TRBD1 call from TCRdb remains unchecked. CDR1 and CDR2 from the germline V gene are DFQATT and SNEGSKA (reference sequence). This CDR3 spans 14 amino acids. CDR3 residues: CSAPRDRDYNEQFF.

The chain combines TRBV19 with TRBJ2-7; with no DNA, the TCRdb D assignment of TRBD1 cannot be verified. The germline gives CDR1 LNHDA, CDR2 SQIVND (reference sequence). CDR3 length equals 13 residues. The CDR3 protein is CASRDSSLYEQYF.